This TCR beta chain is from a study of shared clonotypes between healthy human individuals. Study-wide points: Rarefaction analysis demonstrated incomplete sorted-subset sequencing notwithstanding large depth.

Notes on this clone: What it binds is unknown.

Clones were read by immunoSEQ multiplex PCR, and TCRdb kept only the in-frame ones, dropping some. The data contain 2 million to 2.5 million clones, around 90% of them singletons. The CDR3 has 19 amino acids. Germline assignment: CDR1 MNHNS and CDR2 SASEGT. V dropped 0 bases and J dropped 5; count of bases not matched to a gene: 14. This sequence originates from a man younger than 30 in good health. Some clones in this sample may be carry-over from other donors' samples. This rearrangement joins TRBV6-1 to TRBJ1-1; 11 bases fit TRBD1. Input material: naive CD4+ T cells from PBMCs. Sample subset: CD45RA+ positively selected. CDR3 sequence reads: CASSEALGDRGLRWTEAFF. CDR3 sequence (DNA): TGTGCCAGCAGTGAAGCTTTAGGGGACAGGGGGTTGCGTTGGACTGAAGCTTTCTTT.